Listed here are 21 T cell receptor beta chains from one sample, sequenced in a study of patients and donors after allogeneic stem cell transplantation. From the RT-PCR reads, TCRdb called clonotypes with MiXCR, one entry per CDR3 protein. The sample holds just over 4,000 distinct CDR3 sequences, 24% seen once. Sequenced material: blood, either unsorted or a sorted T cell fraction (not recorded which). Source of these receptors: a human donor who was either an allogeneic HSCT recipient or a stem cell or donor lymphocyte infusion donor (not recorded which). It is not recorded whose cells these are; they may come from a transplant donor.

The chain carries TRBV7-6 and TRBJ2-5, with TRBD1 matching over 8 bases. The CDR3 is 18 residues long. The germline CDR1 and CDR2 sequences are SGHVS and FNYEAQ. J was trimmed by 3 bases and V by 5 bases; bases with no gene match: 17. CDR3 sequence: CASSHRGANRGREETQYF. CDR3 coding DNA: TGTGCCAGCAGCCACAGGGGGGCAAACAGGGGTCGGGAAGAGACCCAGTACTTC.

This clonotype was recorded a few times. This CDR3 reads CASSQGQSFYGYTF. Written as DNA, the CDR3 is TGTGCCAGCAGCCAGGGACAGAGCTTCTATGGCTACACCTTC. This rearrangement joins TRBV14 to TRBJ1-2, with 7 bases matching TRBD1. CDR3 size: 14 residues. Germline trimming cut 3 bases from V and 4 bases from J; bases unmatched to any gene: 5. CDR1 is SGHDN and CDR2 is FVKESK in the germline V gene. The variable domain in full, completed from reference TRBV14 and TRBJ1-2, reads EAGVTQFPSHSVIEKGQTVTLRCDPISGHDNLYWYRRVMGKEIKFLLHFVKESKQDESGMPNNRFLAERTGGTYSTLKVQPAELEDSGVYFCASSQGQSFYGYTFGSGTRLTVV.

Judged by abundance, this clonotype is medium-sized. This sequence joins TRBV4-1 and TRBJ2-5, with D perhaps TRBD1 (6 bases). The CDR3 consists of 14 residues. CDR1 is MGHRA and CDR2 is YSYEKL in the germline V gene. V was pared by 0 bases and J by 7 bases, with 12 bases between. The CDR3 sequence: CASSQDKTGGTQYF. In DNA, the CDR3 is TGCGCCAGCAGCCAAGACAAGACAGGCGGGACCCAGTACTTC.

The CDR3 region has the DNA TGTGCCAGCAGTTACGGACAGGTTTCTACCTACGAGCAGTACTTC. It codes for CASSYGQVSTYEQYF. The chain links TRBV6-2 or TRBV6-3 to TRBJ2-7, with TRBD1 identical over 7 bases. The CDR3 spans 15 residues. Germline V gene sequence: CDR1 MNHEY, CDR2 SVGEGT. After removal of 2 bases from V and 2 bases from J, the junction contained 6 bases not matched to a gene.

This clonotype was seen more than once but under ten times. V and J are TRBV5-1 and TRBJ1-2, with 7 bases matching TRBD1. The CDR3 is made up of 12 amino acids. Germline CDR1 is SGHRS and CDR2 is YFSETQ. With 8 bases clipped from V and 8 bases from J, the junction kept 9 bases outside the gene matches. CDR3 coding DNA: TGCGCCAGTCAACAGGGGATAGAGGGCTACACCTTC. Protein: CASQQGIEGYTF.

J is TRBJ2-6 and V is TRBV28, with 10 bases fitting TRBD1. Germline V gene data show CDR1 as MDHEN and CDR2 as SYDVKM. CDR3 length: 17 amino acids. The junction had 7 bases not matched to a gene; V was cut back by 4 bases and J by 4 bases. The CDR3 here is CASSSPGTGAGANVLTF. CDR3 nucleotides: TGTGCCAGCAGTTCTCCCGGGACAGGGGCCGGGGCCAACGTCCTGACTTTC.

This chain links TRBV30 with TRBJ2-7, with a weak D call TRBD2 (6 bases). V shed 3 bases and J shed 0 bases, with 12 bases lying between them. The CDR3 is 14 amino acids. Germline CDR1 and CDR2: GTSNPN and SVGIG (reference sequence). CDR3 sequence: CAWSWGDVSYEQYF. The DNA of the CDR3 is TGTGCCTGGAGCTGGGGGGACGTCTCCTACGAGCAGTACTTC.

The V and J genes are TRBV6-4 and TRBJ2-2; tentatively, D is TRBD2 (6 bases). This CDR3 contains 16 residues. CDR1 is MRHNA and CDR2 is SNTAGT in the germline V gene. V was cut by 2 bases and J by 1 base, with 11 bases left in between. CDR3 DNA sequence: TGTGCCAGCAGTGACGAGTCGCGGGGGAACACCGGGGAGCTGTTTTTT. Amino acids: CASSDESRGNTGELFF.

The chain couples TRBV20-1 to TRBJ2-1; TRBD1 is a possible D gene (5 bases). CDR3 size: 11 residues. Trimming pared 6 bases from V and 6 bases from J, leaving 9 bases between. Germline CDR1 reads DFQATT; CDR2 reads SNEGSKA (reference sequence). The CDR3 DNA reads as TGCAGTGCGAGACAGTTCAATGAGCAGTTCTTC. The encoded protein is CSARQFNEQFF.

The chain combines TRBV5-1 with TRBJ2-5; D possibly corresponds to TRBD1 (6 bases). CDR1 and CDR2 from the germline V gene are SGHRS and YFSETQ. CDR3 length: 14 amino acids. V was shortened by 0 bases and J by 1 base, with 7 bases between the two germline ends. The CDR3 nucleotides read TGCGCCAGCAGCTTGGGACAGGTCCAAGAGACCCAGTACTTC. Encoded protein: CASSLGQVQETQYF.

The rearrangement uses TRBV6-4 and TRBJ1-2; possible D gene TRBD1, 5 bases. Deletions cut 8 bases from V and 8 bases from J, with 15 bases between. The CDR3 has 12 amino acids. From germline, CDR1 is MRHNA and CDR2 SNTAGT. The CDR3 nucleotides are TGTGCCAGCTCAAACCCCTCAGGGGGCTACACCTTC. Translated: CASSNPSGGYTF.

This clonotype was observed a handful of times. The CDR3 loop is CASSSGTDYNEQFF. CDR3 DNA sequence: TGCGCCAGCAGCTCCGGGACGGACTACAATGAGCAGTTCTTC. This chain connects TRBV5-1 to TRBJ2-1; D possibly uses TRBD1 or TRBD2 (5 bases each). The CDR3 is made up of 14 amino acids. The V gene lost 3 bases and the J gene lost 3 bases, with 10 bases spanning the gap. The germline gives CDR1 SGHRS, CDR2 YFSETQ.

This clonotype is medium-sized within its sample. V gene TRBV7-2 combines with J gene TRBJ2-4; D not resolved. The V end lost 5 bases, the J end lost 8 bases, and 10 bases lay between the germline ends. Germline-derived CDR1 and CDR2 are SGHTA and FQGNSA. The CDR3 is 12 amino acids. The CDR3 here is CASSPEVHIQYF. As DNA, the CDR3 is TGTGCCAGCAGCCCCGAGGTGCACATTCAGTACTTC.

This clonotype was seen a few times. The chain has TRBV4-2 and TRBJ2-3; TRBD2 might be the D (6 bases). The CDR3 length is 14 residues. V lost 4 bases and J 7 bases, leaving 15 bases between the germline ends. Germline V CDR1 and CDR2: LGHNA, YNFKEQ. DNA of the CDR3: TGTGCCAGCAGCCCTAATAGCGGAGGAAATACGCAGTATTTT. This translates into CASSPNSGGNTQYF.

This clonotype is judged medium-sized. This chain uses TRBV30 with TRBJ1-1; D is uncertain. V lost 3 bases and J lost 0, with 5 bases in between. CDR1 is GTSNPN and CDR2 is SVGIG in the germline V gene (reference sequence). This CDR3 spans 12 amino acids. The CDR3 DNA is TGTGCCTGGAGAGGTTTGAACACTGAAGCTTTCTTT. Translated: CAWRGLNTEAFF.

This clonotype was counted only a few times. The chain links TRBV10-1 to TRBJ1-4; TRBD1 might be the D (6 bases). Germline values: CDR1 WNHNN, CDR2 SYGVQD (reference sequence). The CDR3 contains 15 residues. Between the trimmed V and J ends, which lost 7 bases and 8 bases, there was a span of 20 bases. CDR3 in DNA: TGCGCCAGCAACCCCGGTCTGGGGGGCGAGGAAAAACTGTTTTTT. Its translation: CASNPGLGGEEKLFF.

The CDR3 is CASSFLSGTDTQYF. DNA of the CDR3: TGTGCCAGCAGCTTCCTCTCAGGAACAGATACGCAGTATTTT. V usage is TRBV11-2 and J usage is TRBJ2-3; D is uncertain. The CDR3 contains 14 residues. The germline V gene has CDR1 SGHAT and CDR2 FQNNGV. Trimming removed 3 bases at V and 3 bases at J, with 10 bases between.

V and J are TRBV18 and TRBJ1-1; D is possibly TRBD1 (5 bases). Germline V gene data show CDR1 as KGHSH and CDR2 as LQKENI. V was pared by 5 bases and J by 6 bases, with 10 bases between. CDR3 length equals 12 residues. CDR3 residues: CASSSDSPEAFF. The CDR3 bases are TGTGCCAGCTCATCAGACAGCCCTGAAGCTTTCTTT.

The table lists this clonotype with a few counts. The CDR3 nucleotides are TGTGCCAGCAGCTTAGAGTTGGCGACAGGGGAAGAGACCCAGTACTTC. Translated, it gives CASSLELATGEETQYF. The chain uses TRBV7-2 and TRBJ2-5, with 8 nucleotides matching TRBD1. CDR3 length: 16 amino acids. After removal of 1 base from V and 3 bases from J, the junction contained 7 bases not matched to a gene. CDR1 SGHTA and CDR2 FQGNSA come from the germline V gene.

This clonotype has more than one count but fewer than ten. V is TRBV5-1 and J is TRBJ2-1; no firm D call. The CDR3 sequence is 13 residues long. V shed 4 bases and J shed 7 bases, with 12 bases lying between them. Germline assignment: CDR1 SGHRS and CDR2 YFSETQ. The CDR3 sequence: CASSGVNANEQFF. DNA for the CDR3: TGCGCCAGCAGCGGTGTTAATGCGAATGAGCAGTTCTTC.

J is TRBJ2-2 and V is TRBV20-1; no definite D call. Germline V CDR1 and CDR2: DFQATT, SNEGSKA (reference sequence). Trimming took 5 bases from V and 6 from J, leaving 10 bases between them. The CDR3 has 12 residues. CDR3 coding DNA: TGCAGTGCTCCAGACCCTTCCGGGGAGCTGTTTTTT. Its translation is CSAPDPSGELFF.